The 7 T cell receptor beta chains listed next were all sequenced from one sample in a study of cytotoxic CD8 clonotypes in ibrutinib-treated CLL. TCRdb's table, derived via immunoSEQ multiplex PCR, lists solely in-frame clones and lacks some. The table includes roughly 200,000 clones, approximately 75% detected once. The sample here was PBMCs, taken after 12 months of ibrutinib treatment. These receptors originate from a human donor with chronic lymphocytic leukemia.

The V and J genes are TRBV6-5 and TRBJ1-1, with D unresolved. This CDR3 has 14 amino acids. Between the trimmed V and J ends, which lost 1 base and 2 bases, there was a span of 8 bases. The germline gives CDR1 MNHEY, CDR2 SVGAGI. CDR3 sequence: CASSYFDTNTEAFF. The CDR3 DNA reads TGTGCCAGCAGTTACTTTGACACCAACACTGAAGCTTTCTTT.

The V gene is TRBV2, the J gene TRBJ2-7; the match to TRBD2 covers 9 bases. This CDR3 has 15 residues. Trimming took 7 bases from V and 7 from J; bases not matched to a gene: 14. Germline values: CDR1 SNHLY, CDR2 FYNNEI. The CDR3 bases are TGTGCCAGCAATCCCCTCGGCGGGAGGGCGGGTGAGCAGTACTTC. Amino acids: CASNPLGGRAGEQYF. The full variable domain, its missing parts supplied by reference TRBV2 and TRBJ2-7, is EPEVTQTPSHQVTQMGQEVILRCVPISNHLYFYWYRQILGQKVEFLVSFYNNEISEKSEIFDDQFSVERPDGSNFTLKIRSTKLEDSAMYFCASNPLGGRAGEQYFGPGTRLTVT.

V gene TRBV2 combines with J gene TRBJ2-7; a weak D match, TRBD2 (6 bases). Germline CDR1 is SNHLY and CDR2 is FYNNEI. This CDR3 has 17 residues. V was pared by 7 bases and J by 0 bases, with 22 bases between. CDR3 amino acids: CASNRDLANLDSYEQYF. Here the CDR3 DNA reads TGTGCCAGCAACCGGGACTTAGCCAACCTCGACTCCTACGAGCAGTACTTC.

The chain couples TRBV9 to TRBJ2-1; 7 bases are a match to TRBD2. CDR1 and CDR2 (germline): SGDLS, YYNGEE. The CDR3 length is 17 residues. After removal of 5 bases from V and 4 bases from J, the junction contained 15 bases not matched to a gene. The CDR3 coding sequence is TGTGCCAGCAGTCCCTCTCTAAACGGGGGGTGGTACAATGAGCAGTTCTTC. It codes for CASSPSLNGGWYNEQFF. The whole variable domain, remainder taken from reference TRBV9 and TRBJ2-1, is DSGVTQTPKHLITATGQRVTLRCSPRSGDLSVYWYQQSLDQGLQFLIQYYNGEERAKGNILERFSAQQFPDLHSELNLSSLELGDSALYFCASSPSLNGGWYNEQFFGPGTRLTVL.

Ten or more counts support this clone. The chain employs TRBV6-1 and TRBJ2-7; 8 bases agree with TRBD1. Losses at the gene ends were 2 bases for V and 3 bases for J; bases not matched to a gene: 3. The CDR3 runs 14 residues. CDR1 and CDR2 from the germline V gene are MNHNS and SASEGT. The CDR3, as DNA: TGTGCCAGCAGTGAACAGGGGGCAAGCTACGAGCAGTACTTC. Translated, it gives CASSEQGASYEQYF.

The CDR3, as DNA: TGTGCCAGTAGCCCCAGTAGAGGAGGCTATGGCTACACCTTC. This gives the protein CASSPSRGGYGYTF. V usage is TRBV19 and J usage is TRBJ1-2; D call uncertain. Trimming removed 6 bases at V and 4 bases at J, with 15 bases between. CDR1 LNHDA and CDR2 SQIVND come from the germline V gene (reference sequence). The CDR3 runs to 14 residues.

The genes are TRBV6-1 and TRBJ2-1; D ambiguous. The CDR3 loop spans 13 amino acids. Trimming left V 5 bases short and J 6 bases short, with 11 bases between. Germline V gene sequence: CDR1 MNHNS, CDR2 SASEGT. For the CDR3, the DNA is TGTGCCAGCAGTCCCGGGTTTATCAATGAGCAGTTCTTC. Amino acid sequence: CASSPGFINEQFF.